The clone carrying this T cell receptor beta chain appeared a few times. TCRdb's copy holds only in-frame clones and misses some; the assay was immunoSEQ multiplex PCR. The table lists about 97,000 clones, around 80% of them singletons. This sample stems from a study of blood T cell repertoires in COVID-19. The CDR3 is made up of 15 amino acids. Germline V gene lookup returns CDR1 SGDLS and CDR2 YYNGEE. The V gene lost 2 bases and the J gene lost 6 bases, with 18 bases spanning the gap. The sequenced sample consisted of peripheral blood. This TCR came from a man between 65 and 85 years old with acute or convalescent COVID-19. The chain employs TRBV9 and TRBJ2-7; tentative D call: TRBD2 (5 bases). Written as DNA, the CDR3 is TGTGCCAGCAGCGTTAGCCGGGAAGGGAGAGGCGAGCAGTACTTC. It encodes CASSVSREGRGEQYF.